One sample yielded the 6 T cell receptor beta chains listed below, sequenced in a study of T cell changes during pregnancy in multiple sclerosis. Using immunoSEQ multiplex PCR, the repertoire was profiled, and TCRdb retains in-frame clones only, with some absent. The data contain over 40,000 clones, around 90% of them singletons. The sample here was peripheral blood, taken in the second trimester of pregnancy. The source of these receptors is a female donor in good health, enrolled as a control in a pregnancy study.

The chain is built from TRBV14 and TRBJ2-7; 10 bases match TRBD2. Germline V gene data show CDR1 as SGHDN and CDR2 as FVKESK. The CDR3 contains 15 residues. The V segment lost 4 bases and the J segment 1 base; nucleotides outside the gene matches: 4. This chain's CDR3 is CASSPRLAGSYEQYF. The CDR3 region has the DNA TGTGCCAGCAGCCCGCGACTAGCGGGTTCCTACGAGCAGTACTTC.

This rearrangement joins TRBV27 to TRBJ1-1; 8 bases agree with TRBD1. The germline V gene has CDR1 MNHEY and CDR2 SMNVEV (reference sequence). V shed 4 bases, J shed 8 bases, and the junction held 3 bases outside the gene matches. This CDR3 contains 12 residues. CDR3 region: CASSSGGAEAFF. CDR3 nucleotides: TGTGCCAGCAGTTCAGGGGGCGCGGAAGCTTTCTTT.

V gene TRBV30 combines with J gene TRBJ2-5, with D possibly being TRBD2 (5 bases). V was trimmed by 1 base and J by 8 bases, leaving 8 bases between them. This CDR3 region has 11 residues. Germline V gives CDR1 GTSNPN, CDR2 SVGIG (reference sequence). CDR3 nucleotides: TGTGCCTGGAGTGGGGGAGCCACCCAGTACTTC. Amino acid sequence: CAWSGGATQYF.

The chain combines TRBV6-1 with TRBJ1-2, with D unclear. CDR3 length: 13 amino acids. CDR1 MNHNS and CDR2 SASEGT come from the germline V gene. The ends were cut back, 0 bases at V and 5 bases at J, with 7 bases in the middle. The CDR3 nucleotides read TGTGCCAGCAGTGAAGCATCCAGGTATGGCTACACCTTC. Translated: CASSEASRYGYTF.

The rearrangement links TRBV4-1 to TRBJ2-1; D is possibly TRBD2 (6 bases). V dropped 1 base and J dropped 3 bases, with 16 bases sitting between them. CDR1 MGHRA and CDR2 YSYEKL come from the germline V gene. This CDR3 spans 17 amino acids. CDR3 DNA sequence: TGCGCCAGCAGCCAAGCAGTGTCTAGCGCCAACTACAATGAGCAGTTCTTC. It specifies CASSQAVSSANYNEQFF.

This clone turned up a few times. The V and J genes are TRBV30 and TRBJ1-1; D is perhaps TRBD1 (5 bases). Trimming cost V 0 bases and J 8 bases, with 13 bases left between them. This CDR3 spans 13 amino acids. Germline V gene data show CDR1 as GTSNPN and CDR2 as SVGIG (reference sequence). In nucleotides, the CDR3 is TGTGCCTGGAGTGTTATTGGGGCGGGAGAAGCTTTCTTT. It codes for CAWSVIGAGEAFF.